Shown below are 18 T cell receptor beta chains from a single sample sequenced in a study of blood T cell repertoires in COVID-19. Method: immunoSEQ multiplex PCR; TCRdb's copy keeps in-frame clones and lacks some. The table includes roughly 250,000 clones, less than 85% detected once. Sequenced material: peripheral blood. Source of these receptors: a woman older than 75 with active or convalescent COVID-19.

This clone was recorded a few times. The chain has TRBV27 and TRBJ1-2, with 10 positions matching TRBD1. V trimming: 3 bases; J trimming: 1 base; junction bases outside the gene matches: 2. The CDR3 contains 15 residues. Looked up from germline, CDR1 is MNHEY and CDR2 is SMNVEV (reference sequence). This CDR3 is CASSLGTGVNYGYTF. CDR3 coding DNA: TGTGCCAGCAGTTTGGGGACAGGGGTTAACTATGGCTACACCTTC.

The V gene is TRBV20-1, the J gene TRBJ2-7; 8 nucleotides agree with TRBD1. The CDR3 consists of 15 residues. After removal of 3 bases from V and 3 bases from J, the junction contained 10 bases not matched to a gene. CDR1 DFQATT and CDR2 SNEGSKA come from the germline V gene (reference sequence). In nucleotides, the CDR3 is TGCAGTGCTAGTAAGACAGGGGACCCTTTCTACGAGCAGTACTTC. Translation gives CSASKTGDPFYEQYF.

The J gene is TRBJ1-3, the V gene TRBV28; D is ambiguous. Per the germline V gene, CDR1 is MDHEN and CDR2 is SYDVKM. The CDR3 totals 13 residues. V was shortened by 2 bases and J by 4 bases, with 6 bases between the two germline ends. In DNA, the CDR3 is TGTGCCAGCAGTTTAGCTAGGGGAAACACCATATATTTT. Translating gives CASSLARGNTIYF.

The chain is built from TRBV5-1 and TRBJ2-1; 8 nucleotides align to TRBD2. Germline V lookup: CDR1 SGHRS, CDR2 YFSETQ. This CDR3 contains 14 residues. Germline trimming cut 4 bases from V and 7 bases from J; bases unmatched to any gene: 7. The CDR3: CASSLRTSLNEQFF. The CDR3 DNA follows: TGCGCCAGCAGCCTCCGGACTAGCTTAAATGAGCAGTTCTTC.

The DNA of the CDR3 is TGTGCCAGCTCACCACAGACTAGCGGAGGGTACGAGCAGTACTTC. Protein sequence: CASSPQTSGGYEQYF. V and J are TRBV18 and TRBJ2-7; 9 bases agree with TRBD2. The CDR3 length is 15 residues. V lost 1 base to trimming and J lost 4 bases; unmatched junction nucleotides: 5. Germline V gives CDR1 KGHSH, CDR2 LQKENI.

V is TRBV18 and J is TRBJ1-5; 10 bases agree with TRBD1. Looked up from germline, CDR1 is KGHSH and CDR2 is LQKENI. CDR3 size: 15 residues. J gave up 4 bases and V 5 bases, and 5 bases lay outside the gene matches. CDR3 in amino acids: CASSKTGGGNQPQHF. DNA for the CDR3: TGTGCCAGCTCAAAGACAGGGGGCGGGAATCAGCCCCAGCATTTT.

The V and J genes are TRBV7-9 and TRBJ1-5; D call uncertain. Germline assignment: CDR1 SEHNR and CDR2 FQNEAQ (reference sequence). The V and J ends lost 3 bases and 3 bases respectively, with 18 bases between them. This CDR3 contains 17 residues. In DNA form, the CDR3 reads TGTGCCAGCAGCTTTGACGGTGTTCCAGGACTCAATCAGCCCCAGCATTTT. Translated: CASSFDGVPGLNQPQHF.

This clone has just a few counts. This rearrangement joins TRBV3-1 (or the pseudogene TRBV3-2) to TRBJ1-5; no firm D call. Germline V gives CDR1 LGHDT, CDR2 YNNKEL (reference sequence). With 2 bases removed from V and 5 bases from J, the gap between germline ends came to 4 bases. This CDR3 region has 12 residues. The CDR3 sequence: CASSQQYQPQHF. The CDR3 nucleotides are TGTGCCAGCAGCCAACAATATCAGCCCCAGCATTTT.

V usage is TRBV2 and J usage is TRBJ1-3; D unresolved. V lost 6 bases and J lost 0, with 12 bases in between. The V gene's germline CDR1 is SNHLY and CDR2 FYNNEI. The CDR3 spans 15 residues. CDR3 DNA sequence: TGTGCCAGCAGAAACGACATTAGCTCTGGAAACACCATATATTTT. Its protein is CASRNDISSGNTIYF.

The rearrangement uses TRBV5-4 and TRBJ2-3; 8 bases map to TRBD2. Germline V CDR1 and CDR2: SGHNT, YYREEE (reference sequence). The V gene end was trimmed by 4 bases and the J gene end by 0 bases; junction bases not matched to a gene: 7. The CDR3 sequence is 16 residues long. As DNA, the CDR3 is TGTGCCAGCAGCCCCTATAGCGGGGTTAGCACAGATACGCAGTATTTT. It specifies CASSPYSGVSTDTQYF.

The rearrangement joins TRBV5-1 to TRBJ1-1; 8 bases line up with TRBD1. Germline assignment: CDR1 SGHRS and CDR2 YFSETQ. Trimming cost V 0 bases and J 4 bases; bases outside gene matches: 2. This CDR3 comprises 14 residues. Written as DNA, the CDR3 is TGCGCCAGCAGCTTGGGAGGACAGGGCACTGAAGCTTTCTTT. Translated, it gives CASSLGGQGTEAFF.

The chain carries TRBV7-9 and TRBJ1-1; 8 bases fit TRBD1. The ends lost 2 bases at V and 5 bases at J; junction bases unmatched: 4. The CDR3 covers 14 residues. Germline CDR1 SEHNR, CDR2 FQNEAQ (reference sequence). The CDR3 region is CASSLLQGETEAFF. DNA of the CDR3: TGTGCCAGCAGCTTACTACAGGGGGAGACTGAAGCTTTCTTT.

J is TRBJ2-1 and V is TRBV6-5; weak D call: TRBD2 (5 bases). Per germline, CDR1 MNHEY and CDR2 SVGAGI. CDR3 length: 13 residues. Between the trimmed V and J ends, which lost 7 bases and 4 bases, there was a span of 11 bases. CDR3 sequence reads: CASTRTGYNEQFF. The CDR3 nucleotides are TGTGCCAGCACCCGAACGGGGTACAATGAGCAGTTCTTC.

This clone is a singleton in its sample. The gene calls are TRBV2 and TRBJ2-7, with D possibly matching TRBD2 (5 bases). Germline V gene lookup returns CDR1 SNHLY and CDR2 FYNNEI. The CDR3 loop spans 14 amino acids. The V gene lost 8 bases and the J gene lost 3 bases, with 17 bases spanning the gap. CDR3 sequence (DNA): TGTGCCAGCTTCTTACCCTATGGAGGCTACGAGCAGTACTTC. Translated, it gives CASFLPYGGYEQYF. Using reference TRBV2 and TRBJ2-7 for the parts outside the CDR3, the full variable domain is EPEVTQTPSHQVTQMGQEVILRCVPISNHLYFYWYRQILGQKVEFLVSFYNNEISEKSEIFDDQFSVERPDGSNFTLKIRSTKLEDSAMYFCASFLPYGGYEQYFGPGTRLTVT.

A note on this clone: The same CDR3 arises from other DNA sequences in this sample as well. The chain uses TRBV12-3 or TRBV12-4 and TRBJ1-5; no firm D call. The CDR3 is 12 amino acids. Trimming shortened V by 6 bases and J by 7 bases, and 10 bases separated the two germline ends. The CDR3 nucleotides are TGTGCCAGCAGGTCTACAGTGCAGCCCCAGCATTTT. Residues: CASRSTVQPQHF.

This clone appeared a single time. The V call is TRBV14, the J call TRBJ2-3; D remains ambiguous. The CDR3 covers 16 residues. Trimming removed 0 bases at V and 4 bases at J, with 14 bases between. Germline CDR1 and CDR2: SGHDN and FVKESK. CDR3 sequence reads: CASSQDASLVADTQYF. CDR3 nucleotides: TGTGCCAGCAGCCAAGACGCCTCCTTAGTCGCAGATACGCAGTATTTT.

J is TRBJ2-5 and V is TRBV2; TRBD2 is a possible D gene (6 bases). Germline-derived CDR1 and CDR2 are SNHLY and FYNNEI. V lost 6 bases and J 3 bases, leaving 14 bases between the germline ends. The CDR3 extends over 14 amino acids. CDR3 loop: CASSGGLIKETQYF. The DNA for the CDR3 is TGTGCCAGCAGCGGGGGACTGATAAAAGAGACCCAGTACTTC.

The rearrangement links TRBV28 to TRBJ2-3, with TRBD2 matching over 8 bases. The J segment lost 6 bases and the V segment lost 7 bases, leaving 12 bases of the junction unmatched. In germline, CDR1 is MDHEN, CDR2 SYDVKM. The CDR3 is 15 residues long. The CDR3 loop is CASKPSREGGDTQYF. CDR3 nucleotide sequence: TGTGCCAGCAAACCGTCACGGGAGGGCGGGGATACGCAGTATTTT. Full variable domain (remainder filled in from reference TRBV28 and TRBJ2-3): DVKVTQSSRYLVKRTGEKVFLECVQDMDHENMFWYRQDPGLGLRLIYFSYDVKMKEKGDIPEGYSVSREKKERFSLILESASTNQTSMYLCASKPSREGGDTQYFGPGTRLTVL.